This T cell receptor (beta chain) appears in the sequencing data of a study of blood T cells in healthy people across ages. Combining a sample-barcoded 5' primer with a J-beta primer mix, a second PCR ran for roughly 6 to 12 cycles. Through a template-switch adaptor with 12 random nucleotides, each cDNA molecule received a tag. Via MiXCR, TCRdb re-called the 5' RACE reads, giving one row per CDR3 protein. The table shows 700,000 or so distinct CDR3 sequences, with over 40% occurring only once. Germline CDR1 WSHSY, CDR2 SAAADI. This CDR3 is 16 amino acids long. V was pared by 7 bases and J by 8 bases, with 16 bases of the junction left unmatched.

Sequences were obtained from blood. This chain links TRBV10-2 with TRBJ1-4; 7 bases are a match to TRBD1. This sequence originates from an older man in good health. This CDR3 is CASTETLQGLVEKLFF. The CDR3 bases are TGCGCCAGCACCGAAACCCTACAGGGGCTTGTGGAAAAACTGTTTTTT.